The rows below give T cell receptor beta chains drawn from one sample of a study of blood T cell repertoires in COVID-19. The protocol was immunoSEQ multiplex PCR, while the TCRdb copy is restricted to in-frame clones and leaves out a portion. The table records hundreds of thousands of clones, more than 75% of them present only once. Sequenced material: PBMCs or T cells enriched from blood (not recorded which). All receptors come from a man aged 40-49 years who had recovered from COVID-19. The CDR3 runs from the conserved cysteine through the conserved F or W. The D gene is left open where the match is weak. Clone size is not always given. Where it is, it says once, few, many or a class for expanded clones.

>TRBJ2-2|TRBV5-1|.|TRBD1
TGCGCCAGCAGCTGGGGACAGGGGTCCGGGGAGCTGTTTTTT
CASSWGQGSGELFF
>TRBJ2-1|TRBV30|.|TRBD2
TGTGCCTGGAGTGTACATGCGGGGGGGTCGTCCTACAATGAGCAGTTCTTC
CAWSVHAGGSSYNEQFF
>TRBJ2-3|TRBV28|.|.
TGTGCCAGCAGCCGTGACTTTAGACCTCTCACAGATACGCAGTATTTT
CASSRDFRPLTDTQYF
>TRBJ2-1|TRBV19|.|TRBD2
TGTGCCAGTAGTGCGTCTAGCGGGGGGGCCTGGAATGAGCAGTTCTTC
CASSASSGGAWNEQFF
>TRBJ2-1|TRBV9|once|.
TGTGCCAGCAGCGTAGGCGGTATCGGGGAGCAGTTCTTC
CASSVGGIGEQFF
>TRBJ2-3|TRBV19|.|TRBD2
TGTGCCAGTAGTATAGATCTATTCGGACTAGCGCCGCAGTATTTT
CASSIDLFGLAPQYF
>TRBJ2-3|TRBV10-3|.|.
TGTGCCATCAGTAGCGGCACAGATACGCAGTATTTT
CAISSGTDTQYF
>TRBJ1-2|TRBV29-1|once|TRBD1
TGCAGCGTTGAGGGGGACAGAGACGACTATGGCTACACCTTC
CSVEGDRDDYGYTF
>TRBJ2-1|TRBV6-4|few|.
TGTGCCAGCAGTGACTCTGGAGAGTCCTCCTACAATGAGCAGTTCTTC
CASSDSGESSYNEQFF
>TRBJ2-7|TRBV10-3|.|.
TGTGCCGTCTCCAACTCGTTCTACGAGCAGTACTTC
CAVSNSFYEQYF
>TRBJ2-3|TRBV6-4|once|.
TGTGCCAGCAGTGTCGAAAGCCATACAGATACGCAGTATTTT
CASSVESHTDTQYF
>TRBJ2-7|TRBV5-1|.|.
TGCGCCAGCAGCTTGGACAGGGCCTACGAGCAGTACTTC
CASSLDRAYEQYF
>TRBJ2-1|TRBV7-3|.|TRBD2
TGTGCCAGCAGGTATAGCGGGGGCTACAATGAGCAGTTCTTC
CASRYSGGYNEQFF
>TRBJ2-7|TRBV19|.|TRBD1
TGTGCCAGTAGTCTAAGGACAGGGGACGGCGAGCAGTACTTC
CASSLRTGDGEQYF
>TRBJ2-5|TRBV5-1|.|TRBD2
TGCGCCAGCAGCCTCGGGGGAGGGGAGACCCAGTACTTC
CASSLGGGETQYF
>TRBJ2-2|TRBV19|.|.
TGTGCCAGTAGCACCTCGCTCGGGACCGGGGAGCTGTTTTTT
CASSTSLGTGELFF
>TRBJ2-1|TRBV7-8|.|TRBD1
TGTGCCAGCAGCTTTCTACGAGGGGACAGGGGAATGAATGAGCAGTTCTTC
CASSFLRGDRGMNEQFF
>TRBJ2-3|TRBV7-2|.|.
TGTGCCAGCGGAACCCGGAGCAATATGCTAGGCGCAGATACGCAGTATTTT
CASGTRSNMLGADTQYF
>TRBJ2-3|TRBV5-1|.|.
TGCGCCAGCAGCTTGGCTCTGGGGGCAGGCACAGATACGCAGTATTTT
CASSLALGAGTDTQYF
>TRBJ2-7|TRBV7-6|.|.
TGTGCCAGCAGCCCGGGAAACTCCTACGAGCAGTACTTC
CASSPGNSYEQYF
>TRBJ1-2|TRBV30|once|.
TGTGCCTGGAGTGTTTACAGTAACTATGGCTACACCTTC
CAWSVYSNYGYTF
>TRBJ2-1|TRBV7-9|.|.
TGTGCCAGCAGCTTAGCGGGAGTGGATGAGCAGTTCTTC
CASSLAGVDEQFF
>TRBJ2-1|TRBV18|.|.
TGTGCCAGCTCACCGACTTCAGGGGCCCCCTACAATGAGCAGTTCTTC
CASSPTSGAPYNEQFF
>TRBJ2-5|TRBV11-2|.|TRBD1
TGTGCCAGCAGAGAATACGGACAGGGCGCAGCGGCCCAGTACTTC
CASREYGQGAAAQYF
>TRBJ1-2|TRBV6-1|few|.
TGTGCCAGCAGTGAAAACAGGGTAGATCATGGCTACACCTTC
CASSENRVDHGYTF
>TRBJ1-5|TRBV7-2|.|TRBD1
TGTGCCAGCAGCGGGAGGGGAGCAGGGGGCAAGGGCAATCAGCCCCAGCATTTT
CASSGRGAGGKGNQPQHF
>TRBJ2-3|TRBV4-1|.|TRBD1
TGCGCCAGCAGCCAACCCTGGACAGGGATGAAAGATACGCAGTATTTT
CASSQPWTGMKDTQYF
>TRBJ2-7|TRBV25-1|.|.
TGTGCCAGCAGTGAATACGGGAACTACGAGCAGTACTTC
CASSEYGNYEQYF
>TRBJ2-3|TRBV27|few|TRBD2
TGTGCCAGCAGTCCCCTACCGGTTTGGACTAGCGGGGGGGCCAGCACAGATACGCAGTATTTT
CASSPLPVWTSGGASTDTQYF
>TRBJ1-5|TRBV10-3|.|.
TGTGCCATCAGTGAGGAGGTTAGCAATCAGCCCCAGCATTTT
CAISEEVSNQPQHF
>TRBJ2-5|TRBV4-1|.|.
TGCGCCAGCAGCCCACTTACTAGTCGGGAAGAGACCCAGTACTTC
CASSPLTSREETQYF
>TRBJ2-1|TRBV18|once|TRBD2
TGTGCCAGCTCACCAAGTGCCGGGACTAGCGGCGTCAGCTCCTACAATGAGCAGTTCTTC
CASSPSAGTSGVSSYNEQFF
>TRBJ1-3|TRBV15|.|.
TGTGCCACCAGCAGGACAACGCACACCATATATTTT
CATSRTTHTIYF
>TRBJ1-2|TRBV28|.|TRBD1
TGTGCCAGCAGTGGGCCAAGGACAGGGACCTACTATGGCTACACCTTC
CASSGPRTGTYYGYTF
>TRBJ1-3|TRBV11-2|.|TRBD1
TGTGCCAGCAGATATGGACAGGGGATCTCTGGAAACACCATATATTTT
CASRYGQGISGNTIYF
>TRBJ2-7|TRBV9|.|.
TGTGCCAGCAGCGTAGGTCCTAGCTCCTACGAGCAGTACTTC
CASSVGPSSYEQYF
>TRBJ2-3|TRBV5-4|.|TRBD2
TGTGCCAGCAGCTTGGGACTAGCGGGGGGGCGGACAGATACGCAGTATTTT
CASSLGLAGGRTDTQYF
>TRBJ2-1|TRBV27|.|.
TGTGCCAGCAGTTCCAACAGGGTCCATGAGCAGTTCTTC
CASSSNRVHEQFF
>TRBJ2-5|TRBV7-6|.|TRBD1
TGTGCCAGCAGTCAAATGGGACAGGGGTTTAGGGAGACCCAGTACTTC
CASSQMGQGFRETQYF
>TRBJ1-1|TRBV5-1|.|.
TGCGCCAGCGCACAGGACACGCCGAGTACTGAAGCTTTCTTT
CASAQDTPSTEAFF
>TRBJ2-1|TRBV10-3|.|.
TGTGCCATCAGTGAGTCGGGGGGGGCCAGGAATGAGCAGTTCTTC
CAISESGGARNEQFF
>TRBJ2-1|TRBV5-1|.|TRBD1
TGCGCCAGCAGCTTGGTGGACAGGGTAGTCGATGAGCAGTTCTTC
CASSLVDRVVDEQFF
>TRBJ1-5|TRBV19|.|TRBD1
TGTGCCAGTAGTATAGAAGCGGAACAGGGGTATGGCGAGGGCAATCAGCCCCAGCATTTT
CASSIEAEQGYGEGNQPQHF
>TRBJ2-1|TRBV5-1|.|.
TGCGCCAGCAGCAAAGTCCGGGACAACTCCTACAATGAGCAGTTCTTC
CASSKVRDNSYNEQFF
>TRBJ2-1|TRBV28|.|TRBD2
TGTGCCAGCAGTCCCGGGGGACTAGCGGGACCCAGCTCCTACAATGAGCAGTTCTTC
CASSPGGLAGPSSYNEQFF
>TRBJ2-7|TRBV6-2/TRBV6-3|once|.
TGTGCCAGCAGTCCGCGACTCGTCTACGAGCAGTACTTC
CASSPRLVYEQYF
>TRBJ2-5|TRBV4-2|.|.
TGTGCCAGCAGCCAAGAAAGGGGAGAGACCCAGTACTTC
CASSQERGETQYF
>TRBJ2-1|TRBV24-1|once|TRBD2
TGTGCCACCAGTGAAAGTCTAGCGGTGGGCAATGAGCAGTTCTTC
CATSESLAVGNEQFF
>TRBJ1-1|TRBV5-1|few|.
TGCGCCAGCAGCTCGACCCAGGGAAGGACTGAAGCTTTCTTT
CASSSTQGRTEAFF
>TRBJ1-1|TRBV6-1|.|.
TGTGCCAGCAGTGAGCAGGGCTTGAACACTGAAGCTTTCTTT
CASSEQGLNTEAFF
>TRBJ1-1|TRBV7-9|.|.
TGTGCCAGCAGCGAGGGCGATGAAGCTTTCTTT
CASSEGDEAFF